This T cell receptor beta chain was obtained from a study of graft-versus-host responses after intestinal transplantation. Study at large: Multivisceral, liver-intestinal, or isolated intestinal transplants were performed in recipients. Every one of the recipients received anti-thymocyte globulin induction and afterwards took tacrolimus and steroids for around three years. Findings of the study overall: Peak circulating GvH clone levels tracked with early post-transplant HvG declines.

Repertoires were generated with immunoSEQ multiplex PCR, while TCRdb's copy carries only in-frame clones and drops some. The sample holds about 88,000 clones, more than 85% seen once. Notes on this clone: What it binds is unknown.

This CDR3 comprises 15 residues. V was pared by 0 bases and J by 6 bases, with 6 bases of the junction left unmatched. The germline CDR1 and CDR2 sequences are SGDLS and YYNGEE. J is TRBJ2-1 and V is TRBV9, with 7 bases identical to TRBD2. Sequenced material: unstimulated CD4+ T cells sorted from spleen or lymph node cells, taken before transplant. This receptor was identified in a human donor who was the organ donor for an intestinal transplant. CDR3 region: CASSVATSRPNEQFF. Here the CDR3 DNA reads TGTGCCAGCAGCGTAGCGACTAGCCGACCCAATGAGCAGTTCTTC. Using reference TRBV9 and TRBJ2-1 for the parts outside the CDR3, the full variable domain is DSGVTQTPKHLITATGQRVTLRCSPRSGDLSVYWYQQSLDQGLQFLIQYYNGEERAKGNILERFSAQQFPDLHSELNLSSLELGDSALYFCASSVATSRPNEQFFGPGTRLTVL.